This TCR beta chain came from a study of cytotoxic CD8 clonotypes in ibrutinib-treated CLL. Background on the study: Partial response was seen in about 24 patients and complete response in 2; after median around 5.5 years, roughly 14 stayed remitted, around 12 progressed.

Whole-study results and caveats: Public clonotypes were rare and shrank or held steady on treatment.

The V end lost 7 bases, the J end lost 5 bases, and 6 bases lay between the germline ends. CDR1 is SGHRS and CDR2 is YFSETQ in the germline V gene. This CDR3 has 10 amino acids. In this sample, this clone turned up once. Its antigen is undetermined. This same CDR3 is encoded by further DNA sequences in the sample. TCRdb keeps only in-frame clones here, not all; method: immunoSEQ multiplex PCR. The repertoire holds some 200,000 clones, with more than 75% as singletons. This specimen was PBMCs, taken after 12 months of ibrutinib treatment. The rearrangement joins TRBV5-1 to TRBJ2-5, with TRBD2 as a possible D gene (6 bases). The clonotype comes from a human donor with chronic lymphocytic leukemia. CDR3 sequence reads: CASAGETQYF. For the CDR3, the DNA is TGCGCCAGCGCGGGGGAGACCCAGTACTTC.